A single sample is the source of the 23 T cell receptor beta chains below, sequenced in a study of neurological immune-mediated disorders. TCRdb passed the 5' RACE reads through MiXCR, listing each CDR3 protein once. The profile shows over 90,000 distinct CDR3 sequences, 10% to 14% of them singletons. Time point here: longitudinal time-point 3. The specimen was PBMCs. The receptors stem from a female donor with HTLV-1-associated myelopathy (HAM/TSP).

This clonotype came up once. The V call is TRBV5-6, the J call TRBJ2-5; 10 bases map to TRBD2. Trimming at V came to 4 bases and at J to 4 bases, leaving 7 bases not matched to a gene. Germline CDR1 is SGHDT and CDR2 is YYEEEE. The CDR3 consists of 15 residues. In DNA form, the CDR3 reads TGTGCCAGCAGCCAGCGGGGGGGCCAAGTAGAGACCCAGTACTTC. Translation gives CASSQRGGQVETQYF.

At least ten counts were recorded for this clonotype. This chain links TRBV6-2 or TRBV6-3 with TRBJ2-4, with D perhaps being TRBD1 or TRBD2 (5 bases each). The germline gives CDR1 MNHEY, CDR2 SVGEGT. The germline V and J ends were trimmed by 6 bases and 9 bases, with 18 bases remaining between them. This CDR3 spans 14 amino acids. This chain's CDR3 is CASSNEAAGTIQYF. The CDR3 DNA follows: TGTGCCAGCAGCAACGAAGCGGCCGGGACCATTCAGTACTTC.

This clonotype was detected ten times or more. This sequence joins TRBV12-3 or TRBV12-4 and TRBJ2-5; D may be TRBD1 (5 bases). V was trimmed by 5 bases and J by 2 bases, leaving 9 bases between them. This CDR3 has 13 amino acids. The DNA for the CDR3 is TGTGCCAGCAGTACAGGACAACAAGAGACCCAGTACTTC. This codes for CASSTGQQETQYF.

The chain links TRBV7-9 to TRBJ1-2, with D unclear. Deletions cut 4 bases from V and 4 bases from J, with 16 bases between. The CDR3 extends over 15 amino acids. Germline lookup yields CDR1 SEHNR and CDR2 FQNEAQ (reference sequence). The CDR3 sequence is CASSSVEGRLYGYTF. The CDR3, as DNA: TGTGCCAGCAGCTCCGTTGAAGGACGGCTCTATGGCTACACCTTC.

This clonotype was observed at least ten times. The chain employs TRBV12-3 or TRBV12-4 and TRBJ1-1; weak D call: TRBD1 (5 bases). CDR3 length equals 14 residues. Trimming stripped 4 bases from V and 11 bases from J, with 20 bases between. The CDR3 protein is CASSSYLVRGRAFF. In DNA form, the CDR3 reads TGTGCCAGCAGTTCCTACCTGGTGCGGGGCCGGGCTTTCTTT.

This clonotype has at least ten counts. The chain has TRBV10-3 and TRBJ2-5, with 13 bases lining up with TRBD2. In germline, CDR1 is ENHRY, CDR2 SYGVKD. CDR3 length: 16 amino acids. Trimming removed 0 bases from V and 2 bases from J; junction bases left unmatched: 0. The chain's CDR3 is CAISESTSGGQETQYF. The CDR3 DNA follows: TGTGCCATCAGTGAGTCGACTAGCGGGGGGCAAGAGACCCAGTACTTC.

This clonotype was seen a handful of times. A read error is possible here, since a much larger clone lies one base away. The V call is TRBV5-1, the J call TRBJ2-1, with TRBD1 identical over 10 bases. CDR1 and CDR2 from the germline V gene are SGHRS and YFSETQ. The ends lost 5 bases at V and 9 bases at J; junction bases unmatched: 8. The CDR3 has 14 amino acids. CDR3 amino acids: CASRRQGASSEQFF. As DNA, the CDR3 is TGCGCCAGCAGGAGACAGGGGGCCTCCAGTGAGCAGTTCTTC.

The table lists this clonotype with many counts. CDR3 in amino acids: CASSVGVRATGGYEQYF. The CDR3 DNA reads as TGTGCCAGCAGCGTAGGTGTTAGGGCTACCGGAGGCTACGAGCAGTACTTC. This chain links TRBV9 with TRBJ2-7; D may be TRBD2 (5 bases). Germline CDR1 is SGDLS and CDR2 is YYNGEE. Trimming took 0 bases from V and 3 from J, leaving 19 bases between them. This CDR3 has 17 amino acids. Full variable domain (remainder filled in from reference TRBV9 and TRBJ2-7): DSGVTQTPKHLITATGQRVTLRCSPRSGDLSVYWYQQSLDQGLQFLIQYYNGEERAKGNILERFSAQQFPDLHSELNLSSLELGDSALYFCASSVGVRATGGYEQYFGPGTRLTVT.

The rearrangement links TRBV5-1 to TRBJ2-7; D call uncertain. CDR3 length equals 15 residues. Trimming pared 4 bases from V and 2 bases from J, leaving 16 bases between. Germline V gene sequence: CDR1 SGHRS, CDR2 YFSETQ. The CDR3 nucleotides read TGCGCCAGCAGCGTCGCCACATGGGCCACCTACGAGCAGTACTTC. Translation: CASSVATWATYEQYF.

The table lists this clonotype with many counts. The gene calls are TRBV7-2 and TRBJ1-2; 9 bases fit TRBD1. Germline CDR1 SGHTA, CDR2 FQGNSA. This CDR3 has 17 amino acids. Trimming removed 5 bases from V and 8 bases from J; junction bases left unmatched: 18. CDR3 region: CASSPWGTGMGRRGYTF. The CDR3 DNA reads as TGTGCCAGCAGCCCTTGGGGGACAGGGATGGGGCGTCGGGGCTACACCTTC.

This clonotype was found many times. The chain has TRBV7-9 and TRBJ1-1, with 7 bases fitting TRBD1. Germline trimming cut 0 bases from V and 3 bases from J; bases unmatched to any gene: 4. CDR1 is SEHNR, CDR2 FQNEAQ, per germline (reference sequence). The CDR3 consists of 15 residues. The CDR3 protein is CASSLATGEHTEAFF. The CDR3 nucleotides are TGTGCCAGCAGCTTAGCCACAGGGGAGCACACTGAAGCTTTCTTT.

This clonotype appeared many times. In DNA, the CDR3 is TGTGCCAGCTCTTCGGGACAGGGGGGAAATCAGCCCCAGCATTTT. This sequence encodes CASSSGQGGNQPQHF. The V call is TRBV18, the J call TRBJ1-5; TRBD1 matches 11 bases. The CDR3 sequence is 15 residues long. Trimming at V came to 6 bases and at J to 4 bases, leaving 5 bases not matched to a gene. Germline V gene data show CDR1 as KGHSH and CDR2 as LQKENI.

This chain joins TRBV18 and TRBJ1-1; 7 bases agree with TRBD1. After removal of 2 bases from V and 0 bases from J, the junction contained 12 bases not matched to a gene. This CDR3 has 18 amino acids. Per germline, CDR1 KGHSH and CDR2 LQKENI. CDR3 in DNA: TGTGCCAGCTCACCATTTGGGACAGCCAAGCGAATGAACACTGAAGCTTTCTTT. Translated, it gives CASSPFGTAKRMNTEAFF.

This clonotype was counted ten times or more. The chain uses TRBV7-2 and TRBJ2-7; TRBD1 agrees at 7 bases. J lost 1 base, V lost 5 bases, and 8 bases had no gene match. Germline values: CDR1 SGHTA, CDR2 FQGNSA. CDR3 length equals 15 residues. The CDR3, as DNA: TGTGCCAGCAGCGCCCGGGACAGCTTTTCCTACGAGCAGTACTTC. Its protein product is CASSARDSFSYEQYF.

This clonotype was counted ten times or more. The rearrangement uses TRBV6-9 and TRBJ1-2; perhaps TRBD1 as D (6 bases). Between the trimmed V and J ends, which lost 6 bases and 8 bases, there was a span of 16 bases. The germline CDR1 and CDR2 sequences are MNHGY and SVAAGI. The CDR3 has 13 amino acids. The CDR3 is CASRTRGYGGYTF. The CDR3 nucleotides are TGTGCCAGCAGGACCAGGGGATACGGGGGCTACACCTTC.

This clonotype was counted ten times or more. The chain couples TRBV24-1 to TRBJ1-5, with a weak D call TRBD1 (5 bases). This CDR3 comprises 16 residues. Germline V lookup: CDR1 KGHDR, CDR2 SFDVKD. V gave up 9 bases and J gave up 9 bases, with 26 bases separating them. This CDR3 is CATANSRQSLVSPQHF. The DNA of the CDR3 is TGTGCCACCGCAAACTCTAGACAGTCCCTGGTCTCGCCCCAGCATTTT.

This clonotype was picked up one time. The J gene is TRBJ2-3, the V gene TRBV12-3 or TRBV12-4; TRBD2 might be the D (6 bases). V lost 5 bases and J 2 bases, leaving 14 bases between the germline ends. This CDR3 spans 15 amino acids. The CDR3 is CASSPGLTITDTQYF. The CDR3 DNA follows: TGTGCCAGCAGTCCGGGACTTACTATCACAGATACGCAGTATTTT.

Ten or more counts support this clonotype. The rearrangement links TRBV5-1 to TRBJ1-5; D perhaps matches TRBD1 (6 bases). Deletions cut 1 base from V and 4 bases from J, with 6 bases between. This CDR3 region has 13 residues. CDR1 is SGHRS, CDR2 YFSETQ, per germline. CDR3 nucleotide sequence: TGCGCCAGCAGCTTGACAGGGAATCAGCCCCAGCATTTT. As protein: CASSLTGNQPQHF.

This clonotype is medium-sized within its sample. The CDR3 DNA follows: TGTGCCAGCAGCATGGGGGGCTTAACAGGGGGTCGGGGCAATGAGCAGTTCTTC. It is translated as CASSMGGLTGGRGNEQFF. The genes are TRBV7-2 and TRBJ2-1; 8 bases align to TRBD1. Trimming at V came to 5 bases and at J to 6 bases, leaving 18 bases not matched to a gene. The CDR3 runs to 18 residues. Germline V lookup: CDR1 SGHTA, CDR2 FQGNSA.

A word on this clonotype: Possible read error: a much larger clone is one base away. CDR3 protein: CASSYALSGGRDEQFF. Here the CDR3 DNA reads TGCGCCAGCAGCTACGCCCTATCGGGGGGGCGGGATGAGCAGTTCTTC. V and J are TRBV5-1 and TRBJ2-1; 8 bases match TRBD2. CDR3 length equals 16 residues. Germline assignment: CDR1 SGHRS and CDR2 YFSETQ. The V gene end was trimmed by 3 bases and the J gene end by 8 bases; junction bases not matched to a gene: 13.

This clonotype was picked up many times. The chain recombines TRBV28 with TRBJ1-5, with D perhaps TRBD1 (6 bases). CDR1 MDHEN and CDR2 SYDVKM come from the germline V gene. V lost 6 bases to trimming and J lost 7 bases, with 22 bases between them. The CDR3 length is 16 residues. The CDR3 spells CASRSNARGRNQPQHF. As DNA, the CDR3 is TGTGCCAGCAGGTCAAACGCCAGGGGAAGAAACCAGCCCCAGCATTTT.

This clonotype was recorded once. The chain carries TRBV12-3 or TRBV12-4 and TRBJ2-7; possible D gene TRBD1, 5 bases. Trimming shortened V by 5 bases and J by 0 bases, and 8 bases separated the two germline ends. CDR3 length: 13 residues. The CDR3 here is CASSTDSSYEQYF. The CDR3, as DNA: TGTGCCAGCAGTACCGACAGCTCCTACGAGCAGTACTTC.

This clonotype was counted between two and nine times. The V and J genes are TRBV6-1 and TRBJ2-1; 8 nucleotides match TRBD2. Germline CDR1 and CDR2: MNHNS and SASEGT. The V segment lost 4 bases and the J segment 3 bases; nucleotides outside the gene matches: 5. The CDR3 is made up of 15 amino acids. The CDR3 sequence: CASSGNAGGYNEQFF. Here the CDR3 DNA reads TGTGCCAGCAGTGGGAATGCGGGAGGCTACAATGAGCAGTTCTTC.